This TCR beta chain was sequenced for a study of blood T cell repertoires in COVID-19. As for the study in general: Donors in the United States, Italy and Spain gave samples during acute or convalescent COVID-19. PBMCs, B-cell-depleted T cells, or T cells were the source of the cDNA or gDNA that made up the material.

In the authors' workflow: Using reference gene primer amplification, nucleated cell counts were estimated. Repertoires were generated with immunoSEQ multiplex PCR, while TCRdb's copy carries only in-frame clones and drops some. D and trimming were read from the DNA, whereas the V and J calls and clone size are those reported in that table. The sample has 150,000 to 200,000 clones; roughly 80% are singletons. Seattle patient enrollment occurred during active infection, with longitudinal follow-up thereafter. Germline assignment: CDR1 SNHLY and CDR2 FYNNEI. The CDR3 loop spans 16 amino acids. After removal of 2 bases from V and 2 bases from J, the junction contained 2 bases not matched to a gene.

The V call is TRBV2, the J call TRBJ1-6; 8 bases fit TRBD1. The TCR originated in a woman over 75 with COVID-19, enrolled during active disease. Sequences were obtained from peripheral blood. In nucleotides, the CDR3 is TGTGCCAGCAGTGAAACAGGGGGGACCTATAATTCACCCCTCCACTTT. Its translation is CASSETGGTYNSPLHF.